The sequence of this TCR beta chain was determined in a study of identical twins. This clonotype was observed a few times. Its antigen is as yet unknown. Template switching added a universal primer site, and cDNA bore unique molecular identifiers. Each CDR3 protein is one row after TCRdb ran MiXCR on the 5' RACE reads. The sample records roughly 750,000 distinct CDR3 sequences, 21% being singletons. Overall study results and limits: These conclusions were based on statistical analysis (cross-sectional, not following the same donors).

The CDR3 loop spans 16 amino acids. Germline CDR1 is SGHDT and CDR2 is YYEEEE. The V end lost 0 bases, the J end lost 10 bases, and 20 bases lay between the germline ends. The sample was also linked to a second study, of T cells expressing NK-cell markers. That work contributes: Among the eight sequenced donors, seven tested HCMV-seropositive and one tested seronegative. Over 5 donors carried dominant NKG2C+ clonotypes that made up about 1.0-8% of their CD8+ T cells.

The chain has TRBV5-6 and TRBJ2-1; maybe TRBD2 (6 bases). The receptor comes from a woman between 18 and 30 years old in good health. The source material was PBMCs. CDR3 DNA: TGTGCCAGCAGCTTGGCCGGGCGGGATATGATCCTGGAGCAGTTCTTC. Translating gives CASSLAGRDMILEQFF.